This passage covers 23 T cell receptor beta chains from one sample sequenced in a study of Ad26.COV2.S vaccination and SARS-CoV-2 variants. Data came from immunoSEQ multiplex PCR; TCRdb stores just in-frame clones and leaves some out. The sample contains fewer than 900,000 clones, around 90% of which appear only once. The treatment denotes: some 19 received Ad26.COV2.S at low or high dose, single or two shots; about 5 received placebo; per-sample allocation not given. Day 63 after the first vaccine or placebo injection was the time point for sampling. Sequenced here: peripheral blood, sampled in a trial of Ad26.COV2.S vaccine versus placebo. The receptors stem from a person aged 18-60 years who received the Ad26.COV2.S COVID-19 vaccine or a placebo.

Here the CDR3 reads CAIEPGQKYEQYF. Here the CDR3 DNA reads TGTGCCATCGAACCGGGACAGAAGTACGAGCAGTACTTC. V and J are TRBV7-9 and TRBJ2-7; 7 nucleotides align to TRBD1. This CDR3 is 13 amino acids long. The germline gives CDR1 SEHNR, CDR2 FQNEAQ (reference sequence). Germline trimming cut 10 bases from V and 4 bases from J; bases unmatched to any gene: 10.

The chain combines TRBV19 with TRBJ2-5; 13 nucleotides line up with TRBD2. Germline lookup yields CDR1 LNHDA and CDR2 SQIVND (reference sequence). This CDR3 is built from 17 residues. V gave up 5 bases and J gave up 5 bases; unmatched junction bases: 11. The CDR3 sequence is CASSPRTSGGPGETQYF. The CDR3 nucleotides read TGTGCCAGTAGTCCTCGGACTAGCGGGGGACCGGGGGAGACCCAGTACTTC.

V usage is TRBV30 and J usage is TRBJ2-7, with D possibly called TRBD1 or TRBD2 (5 bases each). The germline V and J ends were trimmed by 0 bases and 2 bases, with 14 bases remaining between them. This CDR3 is built from 15 residues. Germline values: CDR1 GTSNPN, CDR2 SVGIG (reference sequence). The CDR3 reads CAWSVWDRGAYEQYF. CDR3 coding DNA: TGTGCCTGGAGTGTTTGGGACCGAGGGGCCTACGAGCAGTACTTC.

V usage is TRBV11-2 and J usage is TRBJ2-1; 9 positions agree with TRBD2. The CDR3 runs to 19 residues. Germline V gives CDR1 SGHAT, CDR2 FQNNGV. V shed 3 bases, J shed 6 bases, and the junction held 18 bases outside the gene matches. CDR3 DNA sequence: TGTGCCAGCAGCTTCGGACTGCGGGGGGGTTTAGTTACCGGCAATGAGCAGTTCTTC. Protein product: CASSFGLRGGLVTGNEQFF.

With regard to this clone: Other DNA variants within this sample encode the same CDR3. J is TRBJ1-6 and V is TRBV7-6, with TRBD1 identical over 8 bases. V lost 1 base to trimming and J lost 7 bases; unmatched junction nucleotides: 3. The CDR3 covers 15 residues. Germline V gene data show CDR1 as SGHVS and CDR2 as FNYEAQ. The CDR3 nucleotides are TGTGCCAGCAGCTTAGGGCAGGGGGCGAATTCACCCCTCCACTTT. Its protein product is CASSLGQGANSPLHF.

The chain employs TRBV11-2 and TRBJ2-1; the D gene is possibly TRBD1 (7 bases). CDR3 length equals 14 residues. V lost 2 bases and J lost 15, with 20 bases in between. Germline V CDR1 and CDR2: SGHAT, FQNNGV. Here the CDR3 reads CASSLPRRGPRRFF. The CDR3 coding sequence is TGTGCCAGCAGCTTACCCAGGAGGGGGCCACGGAGGTTCTTC. The full variable domain, with the rest looked up from reference TRBV11-2 and TRBJ2-1, is EAGVAQSPRYKIIEKRQSVAFWCNPISGHATLYWYQQILGQGPKLLIQFQNNGVVDDSQLPKDRFSAERLKGVDSTLKIQPAKLEDSAVYLCASSLPRRGPRRFFGPGTRLTVL.

In its sample, this clone was seen once. The CDR3: CATSREGVLTF. The CDR3 DNA follows: TGTGCCACCAGCAGAGAAGGCGTCCTGACTTTC. The chain recombines TRBV15 with TRBJ2-6, with unresolved D. CDR3 length equals 11 residues. V gave up 0 bases and J gave up 12 bases, with 3 bases separating them. Germline-derived CDR1 and CDR2 are LNHNV and YYDKDF (reference sequence).

The chain joins TRBV23-1 to TRBJ2-7; no reliable D call. TRBV23-1 is an open reading frame whose function is uncertain. The V gene lost 0 bases and the J gene lost 2 bases, with 8 bases spanning the gap. The CDR3 consists of 14 residues. CDR3 amino acids: CASSQSPGAYEQYF. The CDR3 DNA reads as TGCGCCAGCAGTCAATCGCCAGGCGCCTACGAGCAGTACTTC.

The V call is TRBV2, the J call TRBJ1-1; D gene ambiguous. The V end was cut by 9 bases, the J end by 1 base, with 3 bases between. Germline V lookup: CDR1 SNHLY, CDR2 FYNNEI. The CDR3 has 10 amino acids. CDR3 nucleotide sequence: TGTGCCAGACAGAACACTGAAGCTTTCTTT. As protein: CARQNTEAFF.

The rearrangement uses TRBV13 and TRBJ1-1, with D tentatively TRBD1 (5 bases). From germline, CDR1 is PRHDT and CDR2 FYEKMQ (reference sequence). The CDR3 extends over 15 amino acids. The V gene lost 5 bases and the J gene lost 0 bases, with 13 bases spanning the gap. The CDR3 loop reads CASSRGGSMNTEAFF. CDR3 coding DNA: TGTGCCAGCAGCAGGGGCGGCAGCATGAACACTGAAGCTTTCTTT.

There are a few counts of this clone. This chain joins TRBV19 and TRBJ1-5; D is ambiguous. Trimming took off 5 bases at V and 5 bases at J, with 10 bases between the two ends. Looked up from germline, CDR1 is LNHDA and CDR2 is SQIVND (reference sequence). The CDR3 length is 13 residues. For the CDR3, the DNA is TGTGCCAGTAGTCAACGGGTTGATCAGCCCCAGCATTTT. It yields the protein CASSQRVDQPQHF. Combining the CDR3 with reference TRBV19 and TRBJ1-5 gives the whole variable domain DGGITQSPKYLFRKEGQNVTLSCEQNLNHDAMYWYRQDPGQGLRLIYYSQIVNDFQKGDIAEGYSVSREKKESFPLTVTSAQKNPTAFYLCASSQRVDQPQHFGDGTRLSIL.

V and J are TRBV19 and TRBJ1-5; D unresolved. The CDR3 runs to 12 residues. From germline, CDR1 is LNHDA and CDR2 SQIVND (reference sequence). The germline V and J ends were trimmed by 8 bases and 4 bases, with 9 bases remaining between them. The CDR3 protein is CASWATNQPQHF. The CDR3 coding sequence is TGTGCCAGTTGGGCGACTAATCAGCCCCAGCATTTT.

This sequence joins TRBV7-2 and TRBJ2-1; perhaps TRBD2 as D (6 bases). The length of the CDR3 is 16 residues. V was clipped by 7 bases and J by 3 bases, with 19 bases between them. Germline V CDR1 and CDR2: SGHTA, FQGNSA. For the CDR3, the DNA is TGTGCCAGCACCCCCGCCCCAGCGGGTTACTACAATGAGCAGTTCTTC. As protein: CASTPAPAGYYNEQFF.

This clone turned up a few times. J is TRBJ2-6 and V is TRBV7-9; TRBD1 aligns across 10 bases. This CDR3 is built from 16 residues. CDR1 SEHNR and CDR2 FQNEAQ come from the germline V gene (reference sequence). The V segment lost 7 bases and the J segment 2 bases; nucleotides outside the gene matches: 5. The CDR3 DNA sequence: TGTGCCAGCATTATGACAGGGGGCACTGGGGCCAACGTCCTGACTTTC. Its protein product is CASIMTGGTGANVLTF.

The chain recombines TRBV5-1 with TRBJ2-7; D is unresolved. This CDR3 comprises 14 residues. Trimming took 2 bases from V and 2 from J, leaving 11 bases between them. Germline-derived CDR1 and CDR2 are SGHRS and YFSETQ. Here the CDR3 DNA reads TGCGCCAGCAGCTTATCAAATCCCACCTACGAGCAGTACTTC. Translating it yields CASSLSNPTYEQYF.

The count of this clone is one. This sequence joins TRBV10-3 and TRBJ2-2; D might be TRBD1 or TRBD2, each matching 5 bases. The CDR3 extends over 14 amino acids. Between the trimmed V and J ends, which lost 7 bases and 2 bases, there was a span of 11 bases. Germline V gene data show CDR1 as ENHRY and CDR2 as SYGVKD. The CDR3 protein is CAIKLRGNTGELFF. CDR3 nucleotide sequence: TGTGCCATCAAGTTGAGGGGAAACACCGGGGAGCTGTTTTTT.

This clone was picked up one time. The V and J genes are TRBV5-5 and TRBJ1-5, with D tentatively TRBD1 (5 bases). In germline, CDR1 is SGHKS, CDR2 YYEKEE (reference sequence). This CDR3 spans 15 amino acids. V lost 2 bases and J 1 base, leaving 10 bases between the germline ends. The CDR3 DNA reads TGTGCCAGCAGCTTCGAAGGGGAAAGCAATCAGCCCCAGCATTTT. It specifies CASSFEGESNQPQHF.

The J gene is TRBJ1-1, the V gene TRBV20-1, with D uncertain. Deletions cut 3 bases from V and 4 bases from J, with 6 bases between. The germline V gene has CDR1 DFQATT and CDR2 SNEGSKA (reference sequence). There are 11 residues in the CDR3. CDR3 loop: CSASTFTEAFF. The CDR3 DNA is TGCAGTGCTAGTACGTTCACTGAAGCTTTCTTT.

J is TRBJ1-1 and V is TRBV7-9, with 11 bases identical to TRBD1. Germline lookup yields CDR1 SEHNR and CDR2 FQNEAQ (reference sequence). After removal of 1 base from V and 7 bases from J, the junction contained 8 bases not matched to a gene. This CDR3 is built from 16 residues. The CDR3 nucleotides read TGTGCCAGCAGCTTAGGGAGTGGACAGGGGGCGGGTGAAGCTTTCTTT. Its translation is CASSLGSGQGAGEAFF.

The CDR3 here is CASSYSAGGKTGELFF. CDR3 in DNA: TGTGCCAGCAGTTACTCGGCGGGGGGAAAGACCGGGGAGCTGTTTTTT. This chain connects TRBV6-2 or TRBV6-3 to TRBJ2-2; 8 bases agree with TRBD2. The CDR3 runs 16 residues. Germline V CDR1 and CDR2: MNHEY, SVGEGT. Unmatched junction bases numbered 5, after V lost 0 bases and J lost 5 bases.

The J gene is TRBJ1-4, the V gene TRBV12-5; D remains ambiguous. This CDR3 spans 12 amino acids. Per the germline V gene, CDR1 is LGHNT and CDR2 is FRNRAP. Trimming pared 3 bases from V and 8 bases from J, leaving 7 bases between. The CDR3 is CASGFGPEKLFF. The CDR3 DNA sequence: TGTGCTAGTGGTTTTGGTCCCGAAAAACTGTTTTTT.

CDR3 nucleotide sequence: TGCGCCAGCAGCCAAGAATTGCAGGCCGAGCAGTACTTC. Residues: CASSQELQAEQYF. The chain uses TRBV4-3 and TRBJ2-7; D gene uncertain. There are 13 residues in the CDR3. Germline-derived CDR1 and CDR2 are LGHNA and YSLEER. The germline V and J ends were trimmed by 0 bases and 6 bases, with 9 bases remaining between them.

Turning to this clone: Other DNA sequences within the sample encode an identical CDR3. V usage is TRBV7-6 and J usage is TRBJ1-2, with D possibly being TRBD1 (6 bases). Germline lookup yields CDR1 SGHVS and CDR2 FNYEAQ. The CDR3 has 13 amino acids. V lost 5 bases and J 4 bases, leaving 11 bases between the germline ends. DNA for the CDR3: TGTGCCAGCAGCCCGACAGGCGGCTATGGCTACACCTTC. This gives the protein CASSPTGGYGYTF.